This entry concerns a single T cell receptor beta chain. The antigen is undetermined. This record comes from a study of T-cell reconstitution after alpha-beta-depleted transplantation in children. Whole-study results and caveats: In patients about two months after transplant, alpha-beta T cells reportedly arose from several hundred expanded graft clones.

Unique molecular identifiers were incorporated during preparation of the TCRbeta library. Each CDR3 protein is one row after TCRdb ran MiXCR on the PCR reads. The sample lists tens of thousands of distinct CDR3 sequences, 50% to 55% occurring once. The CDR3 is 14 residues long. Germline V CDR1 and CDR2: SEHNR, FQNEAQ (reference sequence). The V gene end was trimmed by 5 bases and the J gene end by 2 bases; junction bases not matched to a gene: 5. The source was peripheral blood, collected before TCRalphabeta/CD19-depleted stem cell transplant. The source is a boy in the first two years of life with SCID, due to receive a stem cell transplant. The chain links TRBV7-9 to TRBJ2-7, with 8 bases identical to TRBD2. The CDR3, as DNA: TGTGCCAGCAGCCCCGGGACTAGGCCCTACGAGCAGTACTTC. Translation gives CASSPGTRPYEQYF.